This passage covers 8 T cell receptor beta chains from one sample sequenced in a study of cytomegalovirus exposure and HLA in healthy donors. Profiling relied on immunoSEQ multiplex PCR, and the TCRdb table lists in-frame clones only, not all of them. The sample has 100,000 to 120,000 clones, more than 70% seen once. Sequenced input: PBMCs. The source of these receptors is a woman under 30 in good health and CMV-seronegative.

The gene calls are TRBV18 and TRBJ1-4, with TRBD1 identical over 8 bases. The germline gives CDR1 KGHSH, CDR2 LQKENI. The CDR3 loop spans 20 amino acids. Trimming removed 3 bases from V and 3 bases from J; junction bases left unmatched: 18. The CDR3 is CASSPNLGRGQREANEKLFF. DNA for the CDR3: TGTGCCAGCTCACCGAACCTTGGCAGGGGGCAACGGGAGGCTAATGAAAAACTGTTTTTT.

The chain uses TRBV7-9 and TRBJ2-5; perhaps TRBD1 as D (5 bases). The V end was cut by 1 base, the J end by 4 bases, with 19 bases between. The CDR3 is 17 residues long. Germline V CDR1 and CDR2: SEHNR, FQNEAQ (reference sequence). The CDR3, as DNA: TGTGCCAGCAGCTTAGTCGGGCAGGGCGGTAACAGAGAGACCCAGTACTTC. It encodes CASSLVGQGGNRETQYF. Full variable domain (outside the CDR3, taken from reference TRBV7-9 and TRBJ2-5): DTGVSQNPRHKITKRGQNVTFRCDPISEHNRLYWYRQTLGQGPEFLTYFQNEAQLEKSRLLSDRFSAERPKGSFSTLEIQRTEQGDSAMYLCASSLVGQGGNRETQYFGPGTRLLVL.

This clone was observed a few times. The CDR3 sequence: CASTRTNYREQYF. CDR3 nucleotide sequence: TGTGCCAGCACCCGGACTAATTACCGCGAGCAGTACTTC. The chain employs TRBV14 and TRBJ2-7, with D possibly TRBD2 on 6 matching bases. The V gene lost 7 bases and the J gene lost 6 bases, with 16 bases spanning the gap. Germline CDR1 and CDR2: SGHDN and FVKESK. CDR3 length equals 13 residues. Filled out from reference TRBV14 and TRBJ2-7, the complete variable domain reads EAGVTQFPSHSVIEKGQTVTLRCDPISGHDNLYWYRRVMGKEIKFLLHFVKESKQDESGMPNNRFLAERTGGTYSTLKVQPAELEDSGVYFCASTRTNYREQYFGPGTRLTVT.

CDR3 sequence: CASSEALAGIDEQFF. The DNA of the CDR3 is TGTGCCAGCAGTGAAGCACTAGCGGGGATCGATGAGCAGTTCTTC. This chain links TRBV6-1 with TRBJ2-1, with 10 bases fitting TRBD2. Germline loops: CDR1 MNHNS, CDR2 SASEGT. Trimming cost V 0 bases and J 8 bases; bases outside gene matches: 4. The length of the CDR3 is 15 residues.

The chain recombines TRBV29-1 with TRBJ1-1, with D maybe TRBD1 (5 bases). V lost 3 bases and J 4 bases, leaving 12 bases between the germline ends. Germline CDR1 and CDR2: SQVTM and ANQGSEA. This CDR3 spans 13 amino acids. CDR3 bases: TGCAGCGTTGACGGGCGGGGCTCCACTGAAGCTTTCTTT. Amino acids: CSVDGRGSTEAFF.

CDR3 in amino acids: CSVVLAVLNEQFF. CDR3 bases: TGCAGCGTTGTATTAGCGGTTCTCAATGAGCAGTTCTTC. The rearrangement joins TRBV29-1 to TRBJ2-1; D may be TRBD2 (6 bases). Germline CDR1 is SQVTM and CDR2 is ANQGSEA. The CDR3 spans 13 residues. V lost 4 bases, J lost 6 bases, and 13 bases lay in between.

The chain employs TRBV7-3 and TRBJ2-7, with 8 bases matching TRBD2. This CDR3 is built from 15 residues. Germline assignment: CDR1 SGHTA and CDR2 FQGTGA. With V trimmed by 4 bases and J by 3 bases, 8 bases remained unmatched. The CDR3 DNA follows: TGTGCCAGCAGCTCAAGCGGGAGTGGTATCTACGAGCAGTACTTC. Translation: CASSSSGSGIYEQYF.

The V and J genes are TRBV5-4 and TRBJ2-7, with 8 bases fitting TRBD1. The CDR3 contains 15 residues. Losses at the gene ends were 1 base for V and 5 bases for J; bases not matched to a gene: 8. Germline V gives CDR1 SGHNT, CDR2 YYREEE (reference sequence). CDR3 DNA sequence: TGTGCCAGCAGCTTGATCGGGACAGGAGGCGACGAGCAGTACTTC. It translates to CASSLIGTGGDEQYF. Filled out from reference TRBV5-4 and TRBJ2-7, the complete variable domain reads ETGVTQSPTHLIKTRGQQVTLRCSSQSGHNTVSWYQQALGQGPQFIFQYYREEENGRGNFPPRFSGLQFPNYSSELNVNALELDDSALYLCASSLIGTGGDEQYFGPGTRLTVT.